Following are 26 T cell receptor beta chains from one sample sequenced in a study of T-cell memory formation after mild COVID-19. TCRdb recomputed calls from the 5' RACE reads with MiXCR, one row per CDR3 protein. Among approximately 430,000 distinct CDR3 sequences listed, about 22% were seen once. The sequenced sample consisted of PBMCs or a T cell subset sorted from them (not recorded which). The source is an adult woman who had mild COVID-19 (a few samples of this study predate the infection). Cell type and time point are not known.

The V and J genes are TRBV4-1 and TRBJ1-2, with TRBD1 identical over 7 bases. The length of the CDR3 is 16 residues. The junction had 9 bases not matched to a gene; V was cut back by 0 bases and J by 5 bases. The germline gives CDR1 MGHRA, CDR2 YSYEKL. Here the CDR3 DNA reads TGCGCCAGCAGCCAAGAGAGAGGGGGCCGGGGGTATGGCTACACCTTC. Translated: CASSQERGGRGYGYTF.

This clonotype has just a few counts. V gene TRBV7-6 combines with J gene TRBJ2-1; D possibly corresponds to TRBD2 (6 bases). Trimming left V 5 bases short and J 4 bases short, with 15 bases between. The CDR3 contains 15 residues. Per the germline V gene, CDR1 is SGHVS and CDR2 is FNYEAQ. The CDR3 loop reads CASSLGTYTYNEQFF. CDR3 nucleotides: TGTGCCAGCAGCCTCGGGACTTATACGTACAATGAGCAGTTCTTC.

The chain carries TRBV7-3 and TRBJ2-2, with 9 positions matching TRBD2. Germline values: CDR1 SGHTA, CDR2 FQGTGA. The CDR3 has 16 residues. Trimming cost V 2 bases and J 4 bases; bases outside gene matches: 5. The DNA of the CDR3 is TGTGCCAGCAGCTTAGCGGGAGGGCCGAGCACCGGGGAGCTGTTTTTT. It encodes CASSLAGGPSTGELFF.

DNA for the CDR3: TGTGCCAGCAGTTTAAGGCGCCGGCAGATCGAGCAGTACTTC. Residues: CASSLRRRQIEQYF. V usage is TRBV12-3 or TRBV12-4 and J usage is TRBJ2-7; no clear D. The CDR3 is made up of 14 amino acids. Between the trimmed V and J ends, which lost 2 bases and 6 bases, there was a span of 14 bases.

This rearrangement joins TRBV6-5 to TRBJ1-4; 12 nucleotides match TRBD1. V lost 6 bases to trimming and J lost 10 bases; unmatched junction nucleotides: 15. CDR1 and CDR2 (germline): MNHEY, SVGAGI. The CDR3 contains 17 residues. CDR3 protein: CASSPTGTGGAGGKLFF. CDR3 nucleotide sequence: TGTGCCAGCAGCCCCACCGGGACAGGGGGCGCGGGGGGAAAACTGTTTTTT.

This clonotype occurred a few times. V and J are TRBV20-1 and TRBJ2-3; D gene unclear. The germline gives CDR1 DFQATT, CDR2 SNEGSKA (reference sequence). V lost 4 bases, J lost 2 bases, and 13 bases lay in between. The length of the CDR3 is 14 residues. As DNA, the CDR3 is TGCAGTGCTACCCCTTATTTGCCCACAGATACGCAGTATTTT. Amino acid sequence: CSATPYLPTDTQYF.

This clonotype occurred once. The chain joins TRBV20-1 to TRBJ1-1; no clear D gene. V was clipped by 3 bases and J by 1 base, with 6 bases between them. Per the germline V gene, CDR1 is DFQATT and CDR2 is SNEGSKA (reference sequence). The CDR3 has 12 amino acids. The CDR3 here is CSARPQNTEAFF. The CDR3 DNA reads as TGCAGTGCTAGGCCGCAGAACACTGAAGCTTTCTTT.

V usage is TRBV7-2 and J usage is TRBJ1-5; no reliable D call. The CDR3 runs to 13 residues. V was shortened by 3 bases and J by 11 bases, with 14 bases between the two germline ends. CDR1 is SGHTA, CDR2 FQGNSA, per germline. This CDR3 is CASSFGFRSAQHF. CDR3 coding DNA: TGTGCCAGCAGCTTCGGCTTCCGTTCGGCCCAGCATTTT.

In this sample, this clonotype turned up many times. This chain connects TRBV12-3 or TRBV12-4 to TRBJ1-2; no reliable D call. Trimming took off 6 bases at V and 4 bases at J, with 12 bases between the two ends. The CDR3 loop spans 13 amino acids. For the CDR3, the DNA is TGTGCCAGCAGCCTAGGGAGATTCTATGGCTACACCTTC. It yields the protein CASSLGRFYGYTF.

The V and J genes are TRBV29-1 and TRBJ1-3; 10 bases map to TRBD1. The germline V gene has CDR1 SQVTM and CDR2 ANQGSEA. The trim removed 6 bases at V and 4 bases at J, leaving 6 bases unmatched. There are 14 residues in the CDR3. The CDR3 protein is CSVRQGAMGNTIYF. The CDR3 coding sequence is TGCAGCGTGAGACAGGGGGCAATGGGAAACACCATATATTTT.

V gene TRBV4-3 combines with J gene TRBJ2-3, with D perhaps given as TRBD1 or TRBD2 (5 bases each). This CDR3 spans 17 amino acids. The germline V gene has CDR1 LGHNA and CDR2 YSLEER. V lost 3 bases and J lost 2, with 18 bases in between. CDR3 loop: CASSQDEAGTPTDTQYF. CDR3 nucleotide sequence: TGCGCCAGCAGCCAGGATGAGGCAGGGACGCCCACAGATACGCAGTATTTT.

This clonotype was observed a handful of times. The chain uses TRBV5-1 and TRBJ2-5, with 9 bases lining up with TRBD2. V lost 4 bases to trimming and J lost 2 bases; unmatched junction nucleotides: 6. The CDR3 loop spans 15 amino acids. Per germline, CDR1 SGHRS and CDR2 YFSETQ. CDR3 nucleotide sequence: TGCGCCAGCAGCACGACGAGCGGGGGGCAAGAGACCCAGTACTTC. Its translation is CASSTTSGGQETQYF.

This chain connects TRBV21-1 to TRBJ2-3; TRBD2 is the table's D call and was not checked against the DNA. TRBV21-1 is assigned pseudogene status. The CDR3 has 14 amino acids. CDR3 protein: CASRMTSNSDTQYF. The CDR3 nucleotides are TGTGCCAGCAGGATGACTAGTAACTCAGATACGCAGTATTTT.

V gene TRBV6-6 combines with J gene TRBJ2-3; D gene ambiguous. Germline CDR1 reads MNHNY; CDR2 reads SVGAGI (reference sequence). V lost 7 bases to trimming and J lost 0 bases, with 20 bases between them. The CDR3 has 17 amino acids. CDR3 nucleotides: TGTGCCAGCACCAAAGCCGGAGTAGCCCGAAGCACAGATACGCAGTATTTT. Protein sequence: CASTKAGVARSTDTQYF.

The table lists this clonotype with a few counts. DNA of the CDR3: TGTGCCAGCAGCTTAGTAGAGGCATACACTGAAGCTTTCTTT. Amino acid sequence: CASSLVEAYTEAFF. This chain joins TRBV7-9 and TRBJ1-1; the D is unclear. Trimming took 1 base from V and 3 from J, leaving 9 bases between them. This CDR3 spans 14 amino acids. CDR1 is SEHNR and CDR2 is FQNEAQ in the germline V gene (reference sequence). Looking up the rest from reference TRBV7-9 and TRBJ1-1 gives the full variable domain: DTGVSQNPRHKITKRGQNVTFRCDPISEHNRLYWYRQTLGQGPEFLTYFQNEAQLEKSRLLSDRFSAERPKGSFSTLEIQRTEQGDSAMYLCASSLVEAYTEAFFGQGTRLTVV.

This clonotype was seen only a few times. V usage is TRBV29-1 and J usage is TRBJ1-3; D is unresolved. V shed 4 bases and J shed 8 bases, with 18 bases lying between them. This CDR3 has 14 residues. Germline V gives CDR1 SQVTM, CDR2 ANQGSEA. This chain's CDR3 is CSVVPRTSEDTIYF. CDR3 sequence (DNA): TGCAGCGTTGTTCCCCGGACTTCAGAGGACACCATATATTTT.

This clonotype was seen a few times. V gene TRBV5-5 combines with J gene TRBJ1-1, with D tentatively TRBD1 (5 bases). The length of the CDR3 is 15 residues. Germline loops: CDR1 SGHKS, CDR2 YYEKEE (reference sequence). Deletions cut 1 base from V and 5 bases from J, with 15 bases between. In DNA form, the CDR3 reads TGTGCCAGCAGCTTGTCACTCAGGGTGGAAACTGAAGCTTTCTTT. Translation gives CASSLSLRVETEAFF.

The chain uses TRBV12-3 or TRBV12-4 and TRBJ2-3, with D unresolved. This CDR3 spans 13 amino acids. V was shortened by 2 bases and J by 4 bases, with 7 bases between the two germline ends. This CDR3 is CASSLYLADTQYF. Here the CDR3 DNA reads TGTGCCAGCAGTTTATATTTGGCAGATACGCAGTATTTT.

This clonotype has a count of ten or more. The chain's CDR3 is CASSFEPSAGNEQFF. Written as DNA, the CDR3 is TGCGCCAGCAGCTTCGAGCCCTCTGCAGGCAATGAGCAGTTCTTC. The chain employs TRBV5-1 and TRBJ2-1; no firm D call. V was cut by 2 bases and J by 6 bases, with 15 bases left in between. This CDR3 spans 15 amino acids. In germline, CDR1 is SGHRS, CDR2 YFSETQ.

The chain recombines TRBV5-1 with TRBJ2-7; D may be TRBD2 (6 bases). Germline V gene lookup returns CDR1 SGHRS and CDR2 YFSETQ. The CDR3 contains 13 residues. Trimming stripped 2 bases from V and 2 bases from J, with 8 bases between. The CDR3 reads CASSFREPYEQYF. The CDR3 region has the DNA TGCGCCAGCAGCTTCCGGGAGCCCTACGAGCAGTACTTC.

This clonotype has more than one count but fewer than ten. The CDR3 DNA sequence: TGTGCCAGCTGCTATACGGGACAGGGTCTAGCGGGGGCCGAAGAGACCCAGTACTTC. Protein product: CASCYTGQGLAGAEETQYF. The chain has TRBV2 and TRBJ2-5, with D perhaps matching TRBD2 (10 bases). This CDR3 is 19 amino acids long. V dropped 8 bases and J dropped 3 bases, with 31 bases sitting between them. The germline gives CDR1 SNHLY, CDR2 FYNNEI.

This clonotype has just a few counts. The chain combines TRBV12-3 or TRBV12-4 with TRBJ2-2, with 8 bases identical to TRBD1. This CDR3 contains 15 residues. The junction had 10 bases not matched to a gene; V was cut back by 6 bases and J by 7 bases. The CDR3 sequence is CASSLGQGAGGELFF. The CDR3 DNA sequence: TGTGCCAGCAGCCTAGGGCAGGGGGCAGGCGGGGAGCTGTTTTTT.

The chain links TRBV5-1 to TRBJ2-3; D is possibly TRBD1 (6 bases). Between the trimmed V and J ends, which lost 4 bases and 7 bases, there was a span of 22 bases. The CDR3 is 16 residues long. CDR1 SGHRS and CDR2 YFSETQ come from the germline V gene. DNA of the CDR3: TGCGCCAGCAGCCCCACCGGAAGGGACATGGGTCATACGCAGTATTTT. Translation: CASSPTGRDMGHTQYF.

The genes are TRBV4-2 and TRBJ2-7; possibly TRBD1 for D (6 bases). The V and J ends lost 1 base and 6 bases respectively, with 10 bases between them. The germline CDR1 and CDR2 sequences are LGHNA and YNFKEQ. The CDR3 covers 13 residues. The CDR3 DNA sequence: TGTGCCAGCAGCCAAGTCGGACAGTCCGAGCAGTACTTC. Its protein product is CASSQVGQSEQYF.

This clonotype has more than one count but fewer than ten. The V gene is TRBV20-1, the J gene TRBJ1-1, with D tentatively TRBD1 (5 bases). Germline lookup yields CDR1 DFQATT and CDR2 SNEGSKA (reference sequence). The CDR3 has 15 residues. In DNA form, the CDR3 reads TGCATTGTGGGGACGACTTTAACCCAGAACACTGAAGCTTTCTTT. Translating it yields CIVGTTLTQNTEAFF.

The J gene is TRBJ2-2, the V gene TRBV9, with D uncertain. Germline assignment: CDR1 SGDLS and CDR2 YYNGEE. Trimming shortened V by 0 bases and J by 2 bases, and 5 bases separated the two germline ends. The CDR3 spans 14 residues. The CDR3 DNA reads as TGTGCCAGCAGCGTAGCACCTAACACCGGGGAGCTGTTTTTT. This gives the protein CASSVAPNTGELFF.